The 19 T cell receptor beta chains below were found in one sample sequenced in a study of control samples from healthy donors and cancer patients. TCRdb keeps only in-frame clones here, not all; method: immunoSEQ multiplex PCR. The repertoire holds some 220,000 clones, with around 94% as singletons. The sample comprised blood. The receptor source for this set is a man aged 45-65 years in good health.

This rearrangement joins TRBV7-6 to TRBJ2-5; 8 bases match TRBD2. This CDR3 comprises 17 residues. The germline V gene has CDR1 SGHVS and CDR2 FNYEAQ. Trimming at V came to 2 bases and at J to 5 bases, leaving 13 bases not matched to a gene. Here the CDR3 reads CASSLMLGGGLRETQYF. The DNA of the CDR3 is TGTGCCAGCAGCTTAATGCTAGGCGGGGGGCTGAGGGAGACCCAGTACTTC. Complete variable domain (other parts from reference TRBV7-6 and TRBJ2-5): GAGVSQSPRYKVTKRGQDVALRCDPISGHVSLYWYRQALGQGPEFLTYFNYEAQQDKSGLPNDRFSAERPEGSISTLTIQRTEQRDSAMYRCASSLMLGGGLRETQYFGPGTRLLVL.

This chain joins TRBV20-1 and TRBJ1-4, with D possibly matching TRBD1 (5 bases). V was clipped by 3 bases and J by 1 base, with 12 bases between them. This CDR3 comprises 15 residues. Germline V gene lookup returns CDR1 DFQATT and CDR2 SNEGSKA (reference sequence). CDR3 loop: CSASYRQLTNEKLFF. The CDR3 bases are TGCAGTGCTAGTTACAGACAGCTAACTAATGAAAAACTGTTTTTT.

This chain links TRBV20-1 with TRBJ2-3; D gene uncertain. Trimming cost V 3 bases and J 2 bases, with 9 bases left between them. This CDR3 spans 13 amino acids. CDR1 and CDR2 from the germline V gene are DFQATT and SNEGSKA (reference sequence). CDR3 sequence (DNA): TGCAGTGCTAGTTCCCTATTCACAGATACGCAGTATTTT. Translation: CSASSLFTDTQYF.

The rearrangement links TRBV6-6 to TRBJ1-6; 8 positions agree with TRBD1. Germline V CDR1 and CDR2: MNHNY, SVGAGI (reference sequence). The J segment lost 7 bases and the V segment lost 6 bases, leaving 8 bases of the junction unmatched. The CDR3 has 15 residues. The CDR3 loop is CASRGGQVPNSPLHF. The CDR3 coding sequence is TGTGCCAGCAGGGGGGGACAGGTACCAAATTCACCCCTCCACTTT.

The V gene is TRBV6-5, the J gene TRBJ1-1; D unclear. This CDR3 spans 13 amino acids. V dropped 1 base and J dropped 4 bases, with 7 bases sitting between them. Germline CDR1 is MNHEY and CDR2 is SVGAGI. CDR3 protein: CASSYFGITEAFF. In DNA, the CDR3 is TGTGCCAGCAGTTACTTTGGGATCACTGAAGCTTTCTTT.

The J gene is TRBJ1-5, the V gene TRBV11-2, with D tentatively TRBD1 (6 bases). In germline, CDR1 is SGHAT, CDR2 FQNNGV. V was clipped by 5 bases and J by 7 bases, with 18 bases between them. This CDR3 spans 15 amino acids. This chain's CDR3 is CASSPAQGSRQPQHF. In DNA form, the CDR3 reads TGTGCCAGCAGCCCCGCACAGGGAAGCAGACAGCCCCAGCATTTT.

The rearrangement links TRBV7-2 to TRBJ2-7; D perhaps matches TRBD2 (7 bases). The CDR3 sequence is 15 residues long. Germline V gene data show CDR1 as SGHTA and CDR2 as FQGNSA. V lost 4 bases and J 1 base, leaving 14 bases between the germline ends. The CDR3 loop is CASSYSGTLSYEQYF. The CDR3, as DNA: TGTGCCAGCAGCTACAGCGGGACACTATCCTACGAGCAGTACTTC.

The chain links TRBV2 to TRBJ1-6, with no clear D. The CDR3 is 14 amino acids. Per germline, CDR1 SNHLY and CDR2 FYNNEI. V shed 1 base and J shed 7 bases, with 8 bases lying between them. CDR3: CASSEGRRNSPLHF. For the CDR3, the DNA is TGTGCCAGCAGTGAAGGCAGACGAAATTCACCCCTCCACTTT.

This chain connects TRBV5-4 to TRBJ1-6; D remains unclear. CDR3 length: 13 amino acids. Trimming took off 4 bases at V and 9 bases at J, with 11 bases between the two ends. CDR1 SGHNT and CDR2 YYREEE come from the germline V gene (reference sequence). The CDR3 reads CASSLRLGSPLHF. The DNA of the CDR3 is TGTGCCAGCAGCCTGAGGCTGGGTTCACCCCTCCACTTT.

This chain connects TRBV29-1 to TRBJ1-3; D is unresolved. The V end lost 7 bases, the J end lost 4 bases, and 14 bases lay between the germline ends. In germline, CDR1 is SQVTM, CDR2 ANQGSEA. The CDR3 runs to 13 residues. Written as DNA, the CDR3 is TGCAGCGCCGAACGACCTCCCGGAAACACCATATATTTT. As protein: CSAERPPGNTIYF. The variable domain in full, with the rest retrieved from reference TRBV29-1 and TRBJ1-3, is SAVISQKPSRDICQRGTSLTIQCQVDSQVTMMFWYRQQPGQSLTLIATANQGSEATYESGFVIDKFPISRPNLTFSTLTVSNMSPEDSSIYLCSAERPPGNTIYFGEGSWLTVV.

V is TRBV24-1 and J is TRBJ2-5, with 10 bases fitting TRBD1. This CDR3 spans 16 amino acids. The germline CDR1 and CDR2 sequences are KGHDR and SFDVKD. The junction had 5 bases not matched to a gene; V was cut back by 0 bases and J by 5 bases. The CDR3: CATSDLGTGVQETQYF. The CDR3 DNA sequence: TGTGCCACCAGTGATTTGGGGACAGGGGTACAGGAGACCCAGTACTTC.

This chain uses TRBV5-6 with TRBJ2-3; 16 positions match TRBD2. This CDR3 spans 17 amino acids. Germline lookup yields CDR1 SGHDT and CDR2 YYEEEE. V gave up 0 bases and J gave up 5 bases; unmatched junction bases: 3. The CDR3 region has the DNA TGTGCCAGCAGCTTGGTGGGACTAGCGGGGGGGAAAGATACGCAGTATTTT. Translating gives CASSLVGLAGGKDTQYF.

This clone was picked up one time. The chain combines TRBV21-1 with TRBJ2-7. TRBV21-1 is labeled a pseudogene. The CDR3 has 10 residues. The CDR3 here is CAVRWVEQYV. The CDR3, as DNA: TGTGCCGTGCGTTGGGTTGAGCAGTACGTC.

The chain uses TRBV7-3 and TRBJ2-3; a weak D match, TRBD2 (5 bases). Trimming took off 5 bases at V and 5 bases at J, with 14 bases between the two ends. This CDR3 is 14 amino acids long. Per the germline V gene, CDR1 is SGHTA and CDR2 is FQGTGA. The CDR3 here is CASSPSQLVDTQYF. The CDR3 DNA follows: TGTGCCAGCAGCCCCTCTCAACTAGTAGATACGCAGTATTTT.

The chain carries TRBV7-2 and TRBJ1-6, with D possibly matching TRBD1 (6 bases). V dropped 5 bases and J dropped 9 bases, with 14 bases sitting between them. CDR3 length: 14 amino acids. CDR1 is SGHTA and CDR2 is FQGNSA in the germline V gene. The CDR3 sequence is CASSPAGVVSPLHF. As DNA, the CDR3 is TGTGCCAGCAGCCCCGCAGGGGTGGTTTCACCCCTCCACTTT.

The gene calls are TRBV9 and TRBJ1-6; D is unclear. The CDR3 is made up of 15 amino acids. Germline CDR1 and CDR2: SGDLS and YYNGEE. The germline V and J ends were trimmed by 0 bases and 6 bases, with 10 bases remaining between them. CDR3 amino acids: CASSVGKGSNSPLHF. Written as DNA, the CDR3 is TGTGCCAGCAGCGTAGGGAAAGGGTCTAATTCACCCCTCCACTTT.

The chain is built from TRBV6-6 and TRBJ1-2, with D possibly matching TRBD1 (5 bases). The CDR3 length is 13 residues. The V gene's germline CDR1 is MNHNY and CDR2 SVGAGI (reference sequence). V lost 6 bases to trimming and J lost 3 bases, with 11 bases between them. DNA for the CDR3: TGTGCCAGCAGCCCACAGGCCGACTATGGCTACACCTTC. Protein sequence: CASSPQADYGYTF.

This chain links TRBV11-2 with TRBJ2-5; 12 bases are a match to TRBD2. This CDR3 is 19 amino acids long. Germline V gene sequence: CDR1 SGHAT, CDR2 FQNNGV. V gave up 0 bases and J gave up 4 bases; unmatched junction bases: 12. The DNA of the CDR3 is TGTGCCAGCAGCTTAGACCGTACTAGCGGGGGGTTGAGGGGAGAGACCCAGTACTTC. Translation: CASSLDRTSGGLRGETQYF.

The CDR3 bases are TGTGCCAGCAGTTTTGGAGGGCGCGGCACCGGGGAGCTGTTTTTT. It is translated as CASSFGGRGTGELFF. V usage is TRBV28 and J usage is TRBJ2-2; weak D call: TRBD2 (6 bases). The ends were cut back, 3 bases at V and 4 bases at J, with 12 bases in the middle. Germline values: CDR1 MDHEN, CDR2 SYDVKM. The CDR3 spans 15 residues.